This passage covers 13 T cell receptor beta chains from one sample sequenced in a study of beta chain features in type 1 diabetes. Whole-study findings and limits: Shorter TCRB CDR3s, moderately but significantly so, were found in Type 1 diabetes patients in all four CD4+ subsets.

Expressed TCRB transcripts were sequenced because the entire RNA isolate underwent reverse transcription. Sequencing used immunoSEQ multiplex PCR; TCRdb keeps in-frame clones, though not all of them. The sample lists some 360,000 clones; around 10% were seen once. Their antigen targets remain unknown. Sequences were obtained from central memory CD4+ T cells from blood. The receptors here all came from a man aged 25 to 40 with type 1 diabetes.

This sequence joins TRBV7-9 and TRBJ1-1; TRBD1 is a possible D gene (6 bases). Germline CDR1 is SEHNR and CDR2 is FQNEAQ (reference sequence). V gave up 6 bases and J gave up 5 bases, with 13 bases separating them. The CDR3 contains 13 residues. The CDR3 DNA reads as TGTGCCAGCAGTGCGGGGGCTGGTACTGAAGCTTTCTTT. Its protein product is CASSAGAGTEAFF.

The rearrangement links TRBV5-1 to TRBJ2-1, with 7 bases identical to TRBD1. Per germline, CDR1 SGHRS and CDR2 YFSETQ. Germline trimming cut 1 base from V and 9 bases from J; bases unmatched to any gene: 10. This CDR3 contains 15 residues. This CDR3 is CASSLSRQGGSEQFF. In DNA, the CDR3 is TGCGCCAGCAGCTTGAGCCGACAGGGTGGCAGTGAGCAGTTCTTC.

This clone was counted between two and nine times. The V and J genes are TRBV4-2 and TRBJ2-7; 8 nucleotides line up with TRBD1. CDR1 and CDR2 (germline): LGHNA, YNFKEQ. The CDR3 contains 15 residues. V lost 3 bases, J lost 3 bases, and 7 bases stayed unmatched. Written as DNA, the CDR3 is TGTGCCAGCAGCCACGCAGGGGGCGGAGGCTACGAGCAGTACTTC. It is translated as CASSHAGGGGYEQYF.

This clone was counted many times. V is TRBV27 and J is TRBJ1-5; D is uncertain. The CDR3 has 14 residues. Germline V CDR1 and CDR2: MNHEY, SMNVEV (reference sequence). Trimming left V 5 bases short and J 4 bases short, with 12 bases between. CDR3 amino acids: CASSIRPGNQPQHF. The CDR3 bases are TGTGCCAGCAGTATACGTCCGGGGAATCAGCCCCAGCATTTT.

The chain links TRBV11-2 to TRBJ2-5, with D perhaps TRBD2 (5 bases). Germline assignment: CDR1 SGHAT and CDR2 FQNNGV. The CDR3 contains 15 residues. V was trimmed by 2 bases and J by 2 bases, leaving 12 bases between them. CDR3 coding DNA: TGTGCCAGCAGCTTACAGGACTTCTCACAAGAGACCCAGTACTTC. Its protein is CASSLQDFSQETQYF.

The table lists this clone with a few counts. This chain joins TRBV27 and TRBJ2-7; unclear D gene. Trimming took 2 bases from V and 6 from J, leaving 11 bases between them. The CDR3 covers 13 residues. Germline V lookup: CDR1 MNHEY, CDR2 SMNVEV (reference sequence). The CDR3 is CASSLAAPGEQYF. CDR3 DNA sequence: TGTGCCAGCAGTTTAGCGGCCCCGGGCGAGCAGTACTTC.

The table lists this clone with a few counts. The genes are TRBV19 and TRBJ2-1; D remains unclear. CDR3 length: 15 amino acids. Germline V gene data show CDR1 as LNHDA and CDR2 as SQIVND (reference sequence). Trimming took off 5 bases at V and 8 bases at J, with 19 bases between the two ends. The CDR3 DNA reads TGTGCCAGTAGTGCCGCGCAGGTCCTTCGCGATGAGCAGTTCTTC. As protein: CASSAAQVLRDEQFF.

This clone was detected only a few times. V is TRBV5-1 and J is TRBJ1-4, with D possibly TRBD1 on 6 matching bases. CDR1 is SGHRS and CDR2 is YFSETQ in the germline V gene. V dropped 0 bases and J dropped 4 bases, with 16 bases sitting between them. CDR3 length: 17 amino acids. CDR3 sequence (DNA): TGCGCCAGCAGCTTGGATCGTTCCGGGGGCCTTAATGAAAAACTGTTTTTT. Its protein is CASSLDRSGGLNEKLFF. Full variable domain (rest looked up from reference TRBV5-1 and TRBJ1-4): KAGVTQTPRYLIKTRGQQVTLSCSPISGHRSVSWYQQTPGQGLQFLFEYFSETQRNKGNFPGRFSGRQFSNSRSEMNVSTLELGDSALYLCASSLDRSGGLNEKLFFGSGTQLSVL.

The chain combines TRBV6-6 with TRBJ2-7, with a weak D call TRBD2 (6 bases). Trimming took 7 bases from V and 4 from J, leaving 11 bases between them. This CDR3 has 12 amino acids. Per the germline V gene, CDR1 is MNHNY and CDR2 is SVGAGI (reference sequence). CDR3: CASNPSVYEQYF. CDR3 bases: TGTGCCAGCAACCCTAGCGTTTACGAGCAGTACTTC.

This clone was seen a handful of times. J is TRBJ1-5 and V is TRBV19; maybe TRBD1 (6 bases). This CDR3 is built from 15 residues. In germline, CDR1 is LNHDA, CDR2 SQIVND (reference sequence). V was cut by 4 bases and J by 9 bases, with 19 bases left in between. In nucleotides, the CDR3 is TGTGCCAGTAGTACGGCTTCGCAGGGGCGAGCGCCCCAGCATTTT. Translated, it gives CASSTASQGRAPQHF.

This clone occurred a few times. This rearrangement joins TRBV30 to TRBJ2-1; possibly TRBD1 for D (5 bases). Germline assignment: CDR1 GTSNPN and CDR2 SVGIG (reference sequence). There are 11 residues in the CDR3. V lost 0 bases to trimming and J lost 13 bases, with 10 bases between them. CDR3 nucleotides: TGTGCCTGGAGTGTTAGACAGCTACAGTTCTTC. Protein sequence: CAWSVRQLQFF.

This clone showed up just a few times. J is TRBJ1-5 and V is TRBV6-5; D not certain. Trimming stripped 5 bases from V and 7 bases from J, with 12 bases between. This CDR3 has 13 amino acids. The germline V gene encodes CDR1 MNHEY and CDR2 SVGAGI. As DNA, the CDR3 is TGTGCCAGCAGTGAAGAACGGGAACAGCCCCAGCATTTT. It is translated as CASSEEREQPQHF.

This clone came up a few times. The rearrangement links TRBV7-2 to TRBJ2-5; 7 positions match TRBD2. J was trimmed by 6 bases and V by 4 bases; bases with no gene match: 14. This CDR3 comprises 16 residues. Germline CDR1 and CDR2: SGHTA and FQGNSA. CDR3 region: CASSSPTSALLKTQYF. DNA of the CDR3: TGTGCCAGCAGCTCCCCCACTAGCGCCCTTTTAAAGACCCAGTACTTC.